These 2 T cell receptor beta chains share one sample of origin, sequenced in a study of T cell changes during pregnancy in multiple sclerosis. Data came from immunoSEQ multiplex PCR; TCRdb stores just in-frame clones and leaves some out. The sample holds about 81,000 clones, 94% seen once. The sequenced sample was peripheral blood, obtained in the third trimester of pregnancy. These receptors were collected from a female donor with multiple sclerosis, enrolled in a pregnancy study.

This chain joins TRBV7-3 and TRBJ2-1, with 10 bases that match TRBD2. The V gene's germline CDR1 is SGHTA and CDR2 FQGTGA. The CDR3 consists of 15 residues. V gave up 5 bases and J gave up 3 bases; unmatched junction bases: 4. The CDR3 region is CASSPAGGNYNEQFF. The CDR3 bases are TGTGCCAGCAGCCCAGCGGGGGGGAACTACAATGAGCAGTTCTTC. The variable domain in full, with the rest retrieved from reference TRBV7-3 and TRBJ2-1, is GAGVSQTPSNKVTEKGKYVELRCDPISGHTALYWYRQSLGQGPEFLIYFQGTGAADDSGLPNDRFFAVRPEGSVSTLKIQRTERGDSAVYLCASSPAGGNYNEQFFGPGTRLTVL.

V usage is TRBV15 and J usage is TRBJ2-2; TRBD2 matches 8 bases. Looked up from germline, CDR1 is LNHNV and CDR2 is YYDKDF (reference sequence). The CDR3 is made up of 14 amino acids. J lost 7 bases, V lost 5 bases, and 6 bases had no gene match. CDR3 loop: CATSGRGGIGELFF. In nucleotides, the CDR3 is TGTGCCACCAGCGGTCGGGGGGGAATCGGGGAGCTGTTTTTT.